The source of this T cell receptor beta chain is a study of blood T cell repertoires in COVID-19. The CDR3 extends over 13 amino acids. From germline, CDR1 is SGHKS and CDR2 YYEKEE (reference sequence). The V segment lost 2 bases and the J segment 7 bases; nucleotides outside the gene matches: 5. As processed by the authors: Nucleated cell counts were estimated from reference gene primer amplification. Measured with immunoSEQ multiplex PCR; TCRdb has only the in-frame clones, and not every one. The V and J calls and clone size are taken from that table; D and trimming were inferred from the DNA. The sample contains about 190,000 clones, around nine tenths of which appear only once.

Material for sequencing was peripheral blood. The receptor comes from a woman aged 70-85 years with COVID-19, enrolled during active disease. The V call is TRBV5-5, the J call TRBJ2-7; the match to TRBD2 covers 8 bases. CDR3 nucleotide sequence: TGTGCCAGCAGCTTAGAGTTAGCGGGGGAGCAGTACTTC. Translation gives CASSLELAGEQYF.